This entry lists 10 T cell receptor beta chains sequenced from one sample in a study of T cell responses to AZD1222 COVID-19 vaccine. Produced via immunoSEQ multiplex PCR; TCRdb's table is partial and in-frame only. The data show more than 120,000 clones, with approximately 90% seen just once and around 10% held by the top ten. This sample comprised peripheral blood, obtained 28 days after the second AZD1222 dose. These receptors were taken from an adult who received the AZD1222 COVID-19 vaccine.

The chain has TRBV28 and TRBJ1-2, with D perhaps matching TRBD1 (6 bases). The CDR3 has 15 residues. CDR1 is MDHEN, CDR2 SYDVKM, per germline. Trimming removed 0 bases from V and 4 bases from J, with 12 bases in between. The CDR3 protein is CASSLWLGAAYGYTF. CDR3 DNA sequence: TGTGCCAGCAGTTTATGGTTGGGGGCAGCCTATGGCTACACCTTC.

This clone was detected only once. CDR3 bases: TGTGCCAGCAGACGGACCGGAGTTAACACTGAAGCTTTCTTT. Amino acids: CASRRTGVNTEAFF. This sequence joins TRBV14 and TRBJ1-1; D uncertain. CDR1 is SGHDN, CDR2 FVKESK, per germline. The V end was cut by 6 bases, the J end by 2 bases, with 13 bases between. The CDR3 is 14 residues long.

The chain has TRBV6-5 and TRBJ1-3, with TRBD1 as a possible D gene (5 bases). Germline V gives CDR1 MNHEY, CDR2 SVGAGI. This CDR3 comprises 15 residues. V was clipped by 8 bases and J by 4 bases, with 18 bases between them. CDR3 amino acids: CASSSPGTYGNTIYF. For the CDR3, the DNA is TGTGCCAGCTCATCTCCCGGGACCTACGGAAACACCATATATTTT.

This chain joins TRBV12-5 and TRBJ2-7, with 12 bases lining up with TRBD2. There are 16 residues in the CDR3. Germline lookup yields CDR1 LGHNT and CDR2 FRNRAP. The junction had 12 bases not matched to a gene; V was cut back by 7 bases and J by 5 bases. The CDR3 loop reads CASAPGASGRGDEQYF. The CDR3 coding sequence is TGTGCTAGTGCCCCCGGGGCTAGCGGGAGGGGCGACGAGCAGTACTTC.

The rearrangement joins TRBV18 to TRBJ2-1, with 11 bases lining up with TRBD1. The V gene's germline CDR1 is KGHSH and CDR2 LQKENI. The CDR3 totals 14 residues. Trimming cost V 6 bases and J 6 bases; bases outside gene matches: 4. CDR3 loop: CASSGTGGFNEQFF. The DNA of the CDR3 is TGTGCCAGCTCGGGGACAGGGGGTTTCAATGAGCAGTTCTTC. Variable domain in full (rest from reference TRBV18 and TRBJ2-1): NAGVMQNPRHLVRRRGQEARLRCSPMKGHSHVYWYRQLPEEGLKFMVYLQKENIIDESGMPKERFSAEFPKEGPSILRIQQVVRGDSAAYFCASSGTGGFNEQFFGPGTRLTVL.

In the case of this clone: Other DNA sequences in the same sample also yield this CDR3. The V gene is TRBV27, the J gene TRBJ1-1; possibly TRBD1 for D (5 bases). The CDR3 length is 12 residues. Germline CDR1 and CDR2: MNHEY and SMNVEV (reference sequence). V was shortened by 5 bases and J by 5 bases, with 9 bases between the two germline ends. CDR3 residues: CASSTGGTEAFF. The CDR3 region has the DNA TGTGCCAGCAGTACGGGGGGGACTGAAGCTTTCTTT.

The CDR3 DNA reads as TGTGCCACCAGCAGGGCCACAGGGTGGGCTTTCTTT. Translated: CATSRATGWAFF. The chain joins TRBV15 to TRBJ1-1; maybe TRBD1 (6 bases). The CDR3 covers 12 residues. Germline-derived CDR1 and CDR2 are LNHNV and YYDKDF (reference sequence). V lost 3 bases, J lost 11 bases, and 13 bases lay in between.

This chain joins TRBV10-3 and TRBJ1-1; possible D gene TRBD1, 5 bases. The CDR3 runs to 14 residues. Trimming took off 6 bases at V and 0 bases at J, with 11 bases between the two ends. Germline CDR1 is ENHRY and CDR2 is SYGVKD. For the CDR3, the DNA is TGTGCCATCAGGACACCGGGGGTGAACACTGAAGCTTTCTTT. Translating it yields CAIRTPGVNTEAFF.

This sequence joins TRBV28 and TRBJ1-2; D is uncertain. Trimming took 6 bases from V and 8 from J, leaving 10 bases between them. CDR1 MDHEN and CDR2 SYDVKM come from the germline V gene. This CDR3 has 11 residues. In DNA, the CDR3 is TGTGCCAGCAGAGCCGACGGAGGCTACACCTTC. Its translation is CASRADGGYTF.

V is TRBV20-1 and J is TRBJ1-2; no definite D call. Trimming pared 3 bases from V and 4 bases from J, leaving 18 bases between. Per the germline V gene, CDR1 is DFQATT and CDR2 is SNEGSKA (reference sequence). This CDR3 contains 15 residues. The DNA of the CDR3 is TGCAGTGCTAGTTATTATGAATTTGTTAGCTATGGCTACACCTTC. Protein sequence: CSASYYEFVSYGYTF.